What follows is one T cell receptor beta chain and its context. This sample stems from a study of blood T cell repertoires in COVID-19. In the study overall: The samples span acute and convalescent COVID-19 from the United States, Italy and Spain. T cells, B-cell-depleted T cells, or PBMCs provided the cDNA or gDNA that served as material.

Authors' methods: Amplification of reference gene primers provided the estimated nucleated cell counts. Sequencing was performed with immunoSEQ multiplex PCR; in TCRdb, only in-frame clones are kept and a portion is missing. From that table come the V and J calls and clone size; the DNA was used to work out D and trimming. The sample carries about 480,000 clones, around 88% recorded once. The V end was cut by 4 bases, the J end by 5 bases, with 12 bases between. In germline, CDR1 is SGHDT, CDR2 YYEEEE. The CDR3 spans 13 residues. This TCR derives from a woman aged 50 to 60 with COVID-19, enrolled during active disease. Specimen: peripheral blood. The rearrangement uses TRBV5-6 and TRBJ1-1; D is uncertain. CDR3: CASSRYDTTEAFF. The CDR3 DNA reads as TGTGCCAGCAGCCGTTACGACACGACTGAAGCTTTCTTT.